What follows are 32 T cell receptor beta chains derived from one specimen sequenced in a study of T cell repertoires in cytomegalovirus infection. Each CDR3 protein is one row after TCRdb ran MiXCR on the reads. The sample records about 460,000 distinct CDR3 sequences, over 9% being singletons. Sequencing was performed on PBMCs. These receptors all come from a human donor in good health (CMV status not recorded). Some clones in this sample may be carry-over from other donors' samples.

This clonotype has ten or more counts. J is TRBJ1-1 and V is TRBV6-1; maybe TRBD1 (6 bases). V gave up 5 bases and J gave up 6 bases, with 16 bases separating them. Germline V gene lookup returns CDR1 MNHNS and CDR2 SASEGT. This CDR3 spans 14 amino acids. The CDR3 DNA reads as TGTGCCAGCAGTCCCGACAGGCGAAACCCTGAAGCTTTCTTT. It codes for CASSPDRRNPEAFF.

A few counts support this clonotype. The chain employs TRBV28 and TRBJ2-7; TRBD1 or TRBD2 may be the D gene (5 bases each). Deletions cut 6 bases from V and 3 bases from J, with 15 bases between. The CDR3 consists of 14 residues. Germline assignment: CDR1 MDHEN and CDR2 SYDVKM. The CDR3: CASSLGTSLYEQYF. Written as DNA, the CDR3 is TGTGCCAGCAGCCTCGGGACCTCTCTCTACGAGCAGTACTTC.

The V call is TRBV7-3, the J call TRBJ2-2; a weak D match, TRBD2 (5 bases). The germline gives CDR1 SGHTA, CDR2 FQGTGA. V lost 2 bases, J lost 6 bases, and 16 bases lay in between. This CDR3 has 16 amino acids. CDR3 DNA sequence: TGTGCCAGCAGCTTAGTCCAACGGGGAGTGTCCGGGGAGCTGTTTTTT. Encoded protein: CASSLVQRGVSGELFF.

A few counts support this clonotype. The V gene is TRBV20-1, the J gene TRBJ2-7; TRBD2 is a possible D gene (5 bases). Trimming took off 3 bases at V and 2 bases at J, with 17 bases between the two ends. CDR1 and CDR2 (germline): DFQATT, SNEGSKA (reference sequence). The CDR3 spans 15 residues. CDR3 in DNA: TGCAGTGCTAGGGCGGGCCATTCGCGTGCCTACGAGCAGTACTTC. It yields the protein CSARAGHSRAYEQYF.

The chain combines TRBV20-1 with TRBJ2-3; D might be TRBD2 (6 bases). V lost 6 bases, J lost 4 bases, and 14 bases lay in between. The CDR3 is made up of 13 amino acids. The germline V gene has CDR1 DFQATT and CDR2 SNEGSKA (reference sequence). CDR3 amino acids: CSAGRERSDTQYF. The CDR3 DNA reads TGCAGTGCGGGGCGGGAAAGGTCAGATACGCAGTATTTT.

This clonotype was observed many times. CDR3 nucleotide sequence: TGTGCCAGCAGCTTAGCGCGGGCAGGGCCGAACACCGGGGAGCTGTTTTTT. Its protein product is CASSLARAGPNTGELFF. The chain combines TRBV7-8 with TRBJ2-2; D may match TRBD1 or TRBD2 (5 bases each). Germline lookup yields CDR1 SGHVS and CDR2 FQNEAQ. The CDR3 has 17 residues. Trimming removed 0 bases from V and 0 bases from J, with 11 bases in between.

This clonotype showed up many times. This chain connects TRBV5-4 to TRBJ1-1; 8 nucleotides agree with TRBD1. The CDR3 length is 14 residues. The germline gives CDR1 SGHNT, CDR2 YYREEE (reference sequence). Losses at the gene ends were 3 bases for V and 5 bases for J; bases not matched to a gene: 6. The CDR3 is CASSSRTGWTEAFF. The CDR3 DNA reads as TGTGCCAGCAGCTCGCGGACAGGGTGGACTGAAGCTTTCTTT.

The chain couples TRBV7-8 to TRBJ2-5, with D perhaps given as TRBD1 or TRBD2 (6 bases each). Germline lookup yields CDR1 SGHVS and CDR2 FQNEAQ. This CDR3 has 18 amino acids. V was trimmed by 2 bases and J by 3 bases, leaving 22 bases between them. DNA for the CDR3: TGTGCCAGCAGCTTAATACCACCCCCGGGGGCTATCGAAGAGACCCAGTACTTC. Its protein product is CASSLIPPPGAIEETQYF.

At least ten counts were recorded for this clonotype. V usage is TRBV10-3 and J usage is TRBJ1-1, with 7 positions matching TRBD1. The CDR3 is 13 residues long. In germline, CDR1 is ENHRY, CDR2 SYGVKD. The J segment lost 6 bases and the V segment lost 9 bases, leaving 10 bases of the junction unmatched. CDR3 residues: CAIKGQRDAEAFF. CDR3 sequence (DNA): TGTGCCATAAAGGGACAGAGAGACGCTGAAGCTTTCTTT.

This clonotype was counted only a few times. V is TRBV19 and J is TRBJ2-7, with D perhaps assigned TRBD1 or TRBD2 (5 bases each). Germline V gene lookup returns CDR1 LNHDA and CDR2 SQIVND (reference sequence). The CDR3 runs 14 residues. The V end was cut by 5 bases, the J end by 6 bases, with 17 bases between. The CDR3 sequence: CASSSPGREGEQYF. Here the CDR3 DNA reads TGTGCCAGTAGTTCACCAGGGCGAGAGGGCGAGCAGTACTTC.

The V and J genes are TRBV6-5 and TRBJ2-1; no definite D call. This CDR3 is built from 15 residues. V gave up 2 bases and J gave up 2 bases, with 10 bases separating them. In germline, CDR1 is MNHEY, CDR2 SVGAGI. CDR3 nucleotide sequence: TGTGCCAGCAGTTACGGGGTCGTAGCCTACAATGAGCAGTTCTTC. Residues: CASSYGVVAYNEQFF.

This clonotype was found many times. J is TRBJ2-5 and V is TRBV7-6, with 7 bases aligning to TRBD2. From germline, CDR1 is SGHVS and CDR2 FNYEAQ. This CDR3 comprises 15 residues. Germline trimming cut 1 base from V and 4 bases from J; bases unmatched to any gene: 6. The chain's CDR3 is CASSLVVREGETQYF. CDR3 nucleotide sequence: TGTGCCAGCAGCTTAGTCGTCAGGGAGGGAGAGACCCAGTACTTC.

This clonotype was observed at least ten times. The chain links TRBV20-1 to TRBJ1-2; TRBD1 is a possible D gene (5 bases). Germline V gives CDR1 DFQATT, CDR2 SNEGSKA (reference sequence). This CDR3 spans 11 amino acids. The CDR3 reads CRAGLDYGYTF. The DNA for the CDR3 is TGCAGAGCAGGGCTTGACTATGGCTACACCTTC.

The chain links TRBV28 to TRBJ1-1; D is undetermined. CDR1 and CDR2 from the germline V gene are MDHEN and SYDVKM. This CDR3 region has 11 residues. Here the CDR3 reads CSADGDTEAFF. The CDR3 coding sequence is TGTAGCGCAGATGGCGACACTGAAGCTTTCTTT.

The chain has TRBV28 and TRBJ2-7; D remains unclear. V was cut by 7 bases and J by 3 bases, with 13 bases left in between. CDR1 is MDHEN and CDR2 is SYDVKM in the germline V gene. The CDR3 spans 13 residues. CDR3 bases: TGTGCCAGCATGAGCAGTTCGGGCTACGAGCAGTACTTC. It translates to CASMSSSGYEQYF.

This clonotype showed up many times. This sequence joins TRBV7-6 and TRBJ2-7; the match to TRBD1 covers 7 bases. The junction had 3 bases not matched to a gene; V was cut back by 5 bases and J by 2 bases. CDR1 and CDR2 (germline): SGHVS, FNYEAQ. CDR3 length: 13 amino acids. For the CDR3, the DNA is TGTGCCAGCAGCCGGGACAGTCCCTACGAGCAGTACTTC. This codes for CASSRDSPYEQYF.

This clonotype was seen only a few times. The chain combines TRBV6-5 with TRBJ2-5, with D perhaps matching TRBD1 (7 bases). V gave up 5 bases and J gave up 5 bases, with 12 bases separating them. Per the germline V gene, CDR1 is MNHEY and CDR2 is SVGAGI. The CDR3 consists of 13 residues. CDR3 DNA sequence: TGTGCCAGCAGTCAGACAGGGAGGGAGACCCAGTACTTC. Protein product: CASSQTGRETQYF.

The sample holds many counts of this clonotype. The rearrangement joins TRBV19 to TRBJ1-1; 8 bases align to TRBD1. This CDR3 has 12 residues. The V gene end was trimmed by 6 bases and the J gene end by 5 bases; junction bases not matched to a gene: 2. CDR1 and CDR2 (germline): LNHDA, SQIVND (reference sequence). In DNA form, the CDR3 reads TGTGCCAGTAGGCGACAGGGGACTGAAGCTTTCTTT. Its protein is CASRRQGTEAFF.

The chain joins TRBV6-5 to TRBJ2-6, with D hard to call. The V and J ends lost 5 bases and 4 bases respectively, with 9 bases between them. Germline V gives CDR1 MNHEY, CDR2 SVGAGI. The CDR3 loop spans 14 amino acids. Here the CDR3 reads CASSPGIGANVLTF. CDR3 DNA: TGTGCCAGCAGTCCGGGTATAGGGGCCAACGTCCTGACTTTC.

This clonotype occurred a few times. The rearrangement links TRBV2 to TRBJ2-7; D is unclear. The V gene lost 6 bases and the J gene lost 3 bases, with 6 bases spanning the gap. CDR1 is SNHLY and CDR2 is FYNNEI in the germline V gene. The CDR3 contains 11 residues. The DNA of the CDR3 is TGTGCCAGCAGCGCCCGCTACGAGCAGTACTTC. Amino acid sequence: CASSARYEQYF.

This clonotype was counted many times. This chain joins TRBV12-3 or TRBV12-4 and TRBJ1-5, with a tentative D call TRBD1 (6 bases). This CDR3 spans 14 amino acids. V was clipped by 3 bases and J by 7 bases, with 13 bases between them. CDR3 coding DNA: TGTGCCAGCAGTTTTGAACAGGGTGGACAGCCCCAGCATTTT. Protein sequence: CASSFEQGGQPQHF.

This chain links TRBV5-4 with TRBJ2-2; either TRBD1 or TRBD2 may fit D (5 bases each). The CDR3 covers 16 residues. Germline values: CDR1 SGHNT, CDR2 YYREEE (reference sequence). Trimming shortened V by 4 bases and J by 4 bases, and 17 bases separated the two germline ends. The CDR3 loop is CASSHHGTGSTGELFF. The CDR3 nucleotides are TGTGCCAGCAGCCACCATGGGACGGGATCCACCGGGGAGCTGTTTTTT.

This clonotype was counted a single time. A read error may explain this, as a much larger clone is one base away. CDR3 amino acids: CASKGVRAIMNTEAFF. The CDR3, as DNA: TGTGCCAGCAAGGGGGTCCGGGCTATAATGAACACTGAAGCTTTCTTT. The chain carries TRBV6-1 and TRBJ1-1; a weak D match, TRBD1 (6 bases). This CDR3 is 16 amino acids long. V shed 7 bases and J shed 0 bases, with 18 bases lying between them. Germline V gene lookup returns CDR1 MNHNS and CDR2 SASEGT.

The table lists this clonotype with many counts. The chain recombines TRBV9 with TRBJ2-1; D remains unclear. Trimming removed 0 bases at V and 6 bases at J, with 7 bases between. CDR3 size: 13 residues. Germline V CDR1 and CDR2: SGDLS, YYNGEE. CDR3 amino acids: CASSVGPLNEQFF. CDR3 DNA: TGTGCCAGCAGCGTAGGCCCGCTCAATGAGCAGTTCTTC.

This clonotype was observed at least ten times. The chain employs TRBV7-9 and TRBJ1-3, with TRBD1 as a possible D gene (5 bases). The germline CDR1 and CDR2 sequences are SEHNR and FQNEAQ (reference sequence). The ends were cut back, 6 bases at V and 0 bases at J, with 12 bases in the middle. This CDR3 is 15 amino acids long. The CDR3 coding sequence is TGTGCCAGCAGTCGGGGGGGGAGCTCTGGAAACACCATATATTTT. It specifies CASSRGGSSGNTIYF. Full variable domain (remainder filled in from reference TRBV7-9 and TRBJ1-3): DTGVSQNPRHKITKRGQNVTFRCDPISEHNRLYWYRQTLGQGPEFLTYFQNEAQLEKSRLLSDRFSAERPKGSFSTLEIQRTEQGDSAMYLCASSRGGSSGNTIYFGEGSWLTVV.

V and J are TRBV12-3 or TRBV12-4 and TRBJ1-2, with D perhaps matching TRBD1 (6 bases). CDR3 size: 12 residues. V lost 6 bases and J 8 bases, leaving 13 bases between the germline ends. CDR3 DNA sequence: TGTGCCAGCAGCTTTGGGGGCAGGGGCTACACCTTC. Protein product: CASSFGGRGYTF.

This clonotype was counted at least ten times. This chain joins TRBV7-2 and TRBJ1-2; TRBD1 aligns across 12 bases. The CDR3 covers 17 residues. The germline CDR1 and CDR2 sequences are SGHTA and FQGNSA. V lost 1 base, J lost 5 bases, and 8 bases stayed unmatched. The CDR3 DNA reads TGTGCCAGCAGCTTAGAGGGACAGGGGGCGCGTCTTTATGGCTACACCTTC. Amino acids: CASSLEGQGARLYGYTF.

In this sample, this clonotype turned up a few times. V is TRBV14 and J is TRBJ2-3, with unresolved D. V lost 8 bases to trimming and J lost 2 bases, with 8 bases between them. The germline V gene has CDR1 SGHDN and CDR2 FVKESK. This CDR3 has 12 amino acids. CDR3: CASAKVTDTQYF. The CDR3 coding sequence is TGTGCCAGCGCGAAGGTCACAGATACGCAGTATTTT.

The sample holds many counts of this clonotype. J is TRBJ1-4 and V is TRBV10-3; D gene unclear. The V end was cut by 3 bases, the J end by 5 bases, with 4 bases between. The germline V gene has CDR1 ENHRY and CDR2 SYGVKD. The CDR3 contains 12 residues. The CDR3 loop is CAISEENEKLFF. The CDR3 DNA sequence: TGTGCCATCAGTGAAGAAAATGAAAAACTGTTTTTT.

J is TRBJ2-7 and V is TRBV5-1, with D perhaps being TRBD1 or TRBD2 (5 bases each). The germline CDR1 and CDR2 sequences are SGHRS and YFSETQ. This CDR3 comprises 15 residues. V was clipped by 3 bases and J by 2 bases, with 15 bases between them. The CDR3 sequence: CASSSQAGTTYEQYF. CDR3 in DNA: TGCGCCAGCAGCTCCCAGGCAGGGACCACCTACGAGCAGTACTTC.

This clonotype was seen repeatedly, ten times or more. The chain couples TRBV7-2 to TRBJ2-1; D is possibly TRBD1 (5 bases). This CDR3 has 15 residues. Looked up from germline, CDR1 is SGHTA and CDR2 is FQGNSA. V lost 6 bases, J lost 6 bases, and 18 bases lay in between. This chain's CDR3 is CASSLLSRVGNEQFF. The CDR3, as DNA: TGTGCCAGCAGTCTCTTATCCAGGGTGGGCAATGAGCAGTTCTTC.

This clonotype was seen only a few times. The chain employs TRBV9 and TRBJ2-1; perhaps TRBD1 as D (7 bases). The CDR3 totals 15 residues. V dropped 3 bases and J dropped 3 bases, with 13 bases sitting between them. Looked up from germline, CDR1 is SGDLS and CDR2 is YYNGEE. CDR3 amino acids: CASSGSGGLYNEQFF. In DNA form, the CDR3 reads TGTGCCAGCAGCGGCTCAGGGGGACTCTACAATGAGCAGTTCTTC.